Each of the 3 T cell receptor beta chains below was sequenced from the same sample in a study of T cell responses to AZD1222 COVID-19 vaccine. Measured with immunoSEQ multiplex PCR; TCRdb has only the in-frame clones, and not every one. The table includes around 130,000 clones, 80% to 90% detected once. The sequencing used peripheral blood, collected on day 0 of AZD1222 vaccination. These receptors originate from an adult in good health.

The chain links TRBV20-1 to TRBJ2-3; TRBD2 matches 9 bases. V was clipped by 3 bases and J by 7 bases; unmatched bases: 8. CDR1 is DFQATT and CDR2 is SNEGSKA in the germline V gene (reference sequence). The CDR3 totals 14 residues. The CDR3 nucleotides are TGCAGTGCTAGTAAAGCGGGAGGTCCTTATACGCAGTATTTT. Translation gives CSASKAGGPYTQYF.

The chain has TRBV6-2 or TRBV6-3 and TRBJ2-2; 12 bases align to TRBD2. This CDR3 comprises 16 residues. V lost 0 bases to trimming and J lost 9 bases; unmatched junction nucleotides: 5. Looked up from germline, CDR1 is MNHEY and CDR2 is SVGEGT. The CDR3 DNA sequence: TGTGCCAGCAGTTACTCCGCTAGCGGGAGGGTCAGGGAGCTGTTTTTT. Encoded protein: CASSYSASGRVRELFF.

This chain uses TRBV10-3 with TRBJ1-1, with 8 bases fitting TRBD1. The CDR3 is 15 amino acids. V lost 6 bases to trimming and J lost 0 bases; unmatched junction nucleotides: 6. The V gene's germline CDR1 is ENHRY and CDR2 SYGVKD. The CDR3 sequence: CAISQGARMNTEAFF. Here the CDR3 DNA reads TGTGCCATCAGCCAGGGGGCGCGCATGAACACTGAAGCTTTCTTT.